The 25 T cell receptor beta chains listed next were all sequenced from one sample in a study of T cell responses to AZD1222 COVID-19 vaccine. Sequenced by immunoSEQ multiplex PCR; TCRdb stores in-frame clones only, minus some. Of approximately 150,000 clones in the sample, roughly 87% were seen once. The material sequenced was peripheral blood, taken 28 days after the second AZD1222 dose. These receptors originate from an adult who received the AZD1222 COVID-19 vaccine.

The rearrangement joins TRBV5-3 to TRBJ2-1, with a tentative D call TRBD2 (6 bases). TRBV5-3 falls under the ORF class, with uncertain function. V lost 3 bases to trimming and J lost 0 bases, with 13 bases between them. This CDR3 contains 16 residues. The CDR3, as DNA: TGTGCCAGAAGCTCTGTCTTGCGGGGCTCCTACAATGAGCAGTTCTTC. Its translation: CARSSVLRGSYNEQFF.

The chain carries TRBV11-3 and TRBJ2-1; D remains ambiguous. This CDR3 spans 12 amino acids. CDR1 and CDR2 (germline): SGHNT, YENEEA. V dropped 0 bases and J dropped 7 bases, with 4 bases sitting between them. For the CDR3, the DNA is TGTGCCAGCAGCTTAGATTGGAATGAGCAGTTCTTC. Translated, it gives CASSLDWNEQFF.

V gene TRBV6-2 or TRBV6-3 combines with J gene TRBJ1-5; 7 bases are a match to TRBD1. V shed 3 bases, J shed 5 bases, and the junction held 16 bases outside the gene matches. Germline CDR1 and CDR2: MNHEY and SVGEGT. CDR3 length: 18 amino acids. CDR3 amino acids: CASSYRLGKGTEDQPQHF. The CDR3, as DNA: TGTGCCAGCAGTTATAGGTTGGGTAAAGGGACAGAAGATCAGCCCCAGCATTTT.

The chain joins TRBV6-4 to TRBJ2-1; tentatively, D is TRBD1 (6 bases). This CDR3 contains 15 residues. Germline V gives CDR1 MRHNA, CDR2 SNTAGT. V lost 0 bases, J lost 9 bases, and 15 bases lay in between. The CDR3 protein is CASSDSPGTSGEQFF. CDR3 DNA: TGTGCCAGCAGTGACTCTCCAGGGACATCGGGTGAGCAGTTCTTC.

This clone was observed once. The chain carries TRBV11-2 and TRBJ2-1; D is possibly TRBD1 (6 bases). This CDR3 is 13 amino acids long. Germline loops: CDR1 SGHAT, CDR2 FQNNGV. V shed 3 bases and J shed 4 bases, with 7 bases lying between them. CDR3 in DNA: TGTGCCAGCAGCTTGGACAGATACAATGAGCAGTTCTTC. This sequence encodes CASSLDRYNEQFF. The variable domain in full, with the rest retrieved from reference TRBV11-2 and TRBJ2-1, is EAGVAQSPRYKIIEKRQSVAFWCNPISGHATLYWYQQILGQGPKLLIQFQNNGVVDDSQLPKDRFSAERLKGVDSTLKIQPAKLEDSAVYLCASSLDRYNEQFFGPGTRLTVL.

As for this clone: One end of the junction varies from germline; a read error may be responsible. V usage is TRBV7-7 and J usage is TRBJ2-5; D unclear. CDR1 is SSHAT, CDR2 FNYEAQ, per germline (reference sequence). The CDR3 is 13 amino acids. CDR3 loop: CASSSWIMETQYF. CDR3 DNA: TGTGCTAGCAGCTCGTGGATAATGGAGACCCAGTACTTC.

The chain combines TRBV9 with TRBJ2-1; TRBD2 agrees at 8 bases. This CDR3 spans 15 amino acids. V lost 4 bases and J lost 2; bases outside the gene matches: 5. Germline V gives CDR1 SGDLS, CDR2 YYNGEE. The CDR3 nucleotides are TGTGCCAGCAGCCCGCATAGCGGGGCCTACAATGAGCAGTTCTTC. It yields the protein CASSPHSGAYNEQFF.

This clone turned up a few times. Here the CDR3 DNA reads TGTGCCGGGAGCAATAGTGTAAACACTGAAGCTTTCTTT. Residues: CAGSNSVNTEAFF. The V and J genes are TRBV7-9 and TRBJ1-1, with D uncertain. V lost 11 bases and J lost 2, with 15 bases in between. Germline lookup yields CDR1 SEHNR and CDR2 FQNEAQ (reference sequence). The CDR3 extends over 13 amino acids.

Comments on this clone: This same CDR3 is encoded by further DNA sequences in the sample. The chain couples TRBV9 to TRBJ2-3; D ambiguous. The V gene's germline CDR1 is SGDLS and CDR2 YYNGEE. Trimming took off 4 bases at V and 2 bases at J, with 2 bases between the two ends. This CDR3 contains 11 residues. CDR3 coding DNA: TGTGCCAGCAGCTCCACAGATACGCAGTATTTT. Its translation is CASSSTDTQYF.

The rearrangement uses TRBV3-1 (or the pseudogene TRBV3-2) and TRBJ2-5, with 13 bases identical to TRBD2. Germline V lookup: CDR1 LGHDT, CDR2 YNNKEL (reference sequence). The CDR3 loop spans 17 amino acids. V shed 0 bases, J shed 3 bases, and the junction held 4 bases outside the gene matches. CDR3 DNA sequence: TGTGCCAGCAGCCAAGATCTACTAGCGGGAGGGGAAGAGACCCAGTACTTC. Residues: CASSQDLLAGGEETQYF.

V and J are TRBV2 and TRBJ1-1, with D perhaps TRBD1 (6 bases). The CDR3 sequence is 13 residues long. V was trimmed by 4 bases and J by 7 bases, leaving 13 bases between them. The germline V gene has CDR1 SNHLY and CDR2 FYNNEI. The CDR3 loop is CASSGMGAHEAFF. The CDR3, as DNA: TGTGCCAGCAGTGGGATGGGGGCGCATGAAGCTTTCTTT.

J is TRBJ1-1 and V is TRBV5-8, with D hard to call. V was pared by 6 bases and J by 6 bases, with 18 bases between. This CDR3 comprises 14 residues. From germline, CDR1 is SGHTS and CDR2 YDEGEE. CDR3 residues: CASTIGWANAEAFF. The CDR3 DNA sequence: TGTGCCAGCACCATTGGATGGGCCAACGCTGAAGCTTTCTTT. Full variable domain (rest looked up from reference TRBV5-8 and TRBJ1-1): EAGVTQSPTHLIKTRGQQATLRCSPISGHTSVYWYQQALGLGLQFLLWYDEGEERNRGNFPPRFSGRQFPNYSSELNVNALELEDSALYLCASTIGWANAEAFFGQGTRLTVV.

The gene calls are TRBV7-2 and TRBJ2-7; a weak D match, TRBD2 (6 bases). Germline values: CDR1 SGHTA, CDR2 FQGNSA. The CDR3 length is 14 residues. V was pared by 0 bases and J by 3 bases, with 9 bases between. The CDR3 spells CASSLAGGGYEQYF. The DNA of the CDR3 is TGTGCCAGCAGCTTAGCGGGAGGAGGCTACGAGCAGTACTTC.

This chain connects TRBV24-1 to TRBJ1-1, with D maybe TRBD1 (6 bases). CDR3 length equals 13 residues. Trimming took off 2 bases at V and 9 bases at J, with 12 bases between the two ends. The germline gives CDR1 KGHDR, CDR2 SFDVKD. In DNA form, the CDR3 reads TGTGCCACCAGTGATTCCCCAGGGGAAAAAGCTTTCTTT. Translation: CATSDSPGEKAFF.

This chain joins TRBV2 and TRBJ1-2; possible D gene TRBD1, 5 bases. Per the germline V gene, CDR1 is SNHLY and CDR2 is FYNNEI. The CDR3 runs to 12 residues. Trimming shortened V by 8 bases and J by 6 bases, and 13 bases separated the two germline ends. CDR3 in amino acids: CASRLGRNGYTF. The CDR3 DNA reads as TGTGCCAGCCGACTGGGGCGCAATGGCTACACCTTC.

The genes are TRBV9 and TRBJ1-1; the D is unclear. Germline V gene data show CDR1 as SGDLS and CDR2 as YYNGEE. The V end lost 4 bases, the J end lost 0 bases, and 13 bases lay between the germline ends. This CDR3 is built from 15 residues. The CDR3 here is CASSPHRTVNTEAFF. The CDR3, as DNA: TGTGCCAGCAGCCCTCATCGAACAGTGAACACTGAAGCTTTCTTT. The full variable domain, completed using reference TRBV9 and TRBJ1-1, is DSGVTQTPKHLITATGQRVTLRCSPRSGDLSVYWYQQSLDQGLQFLIQYYNGEERAKGNILERFSAQQFPDLHSELNLSSLELGDSALYFCASSPHRTVNTEAFFGQGTRLTVV.

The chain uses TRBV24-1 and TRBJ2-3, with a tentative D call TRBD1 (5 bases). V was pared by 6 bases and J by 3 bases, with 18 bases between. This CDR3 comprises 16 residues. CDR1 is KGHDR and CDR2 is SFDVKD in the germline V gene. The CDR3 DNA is TGTGCCACCAGTAGGGGTTACCCCTCCACGACAGATACGCAGTATTTT. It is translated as CATSRGYPSTTDTQYF.

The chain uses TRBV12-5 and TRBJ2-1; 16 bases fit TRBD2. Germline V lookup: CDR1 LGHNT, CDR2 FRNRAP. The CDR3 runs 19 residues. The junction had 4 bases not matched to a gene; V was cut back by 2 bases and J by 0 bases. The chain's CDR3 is CASGLTGLAGGSSYNEQFF. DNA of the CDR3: TGTGCTAGTGGTTTGACGGGACTAGCGGGAGGGAGCTCCTACAATGAGCAGTTCTTC. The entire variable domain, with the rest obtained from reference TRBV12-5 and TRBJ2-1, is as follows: DARVTQTPRHKVTEMGQEVTMRCQPILGHNTVFWYRQTMMQGLELLAYFRNRAPLDDSGMPKDRFSAEMPDATLATLKIQPSEPRDSAVYFCASGLTGLAGGSSYNEQFFGPGTRLTVL.

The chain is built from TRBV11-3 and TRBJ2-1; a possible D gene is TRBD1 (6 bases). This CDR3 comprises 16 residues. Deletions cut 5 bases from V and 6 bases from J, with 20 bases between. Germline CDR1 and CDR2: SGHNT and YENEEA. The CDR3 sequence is CASSHPGQSWSNEQFF. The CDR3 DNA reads TGTGCCAGCAGCCATCCGGGACAATCGTGGAGCAATGAGCAGTTCTTC. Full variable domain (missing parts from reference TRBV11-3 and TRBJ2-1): EAGVVQSPRYKIIEKKQPVAFWCNPISGHNTLYWYLQNLGQGPELLIRYENEEAVDDSQLPKDRFSAERLKGVDSTLKIQPAELGDSAVYLCASSHPGQSWSNEQFFGPGTRLTVL.

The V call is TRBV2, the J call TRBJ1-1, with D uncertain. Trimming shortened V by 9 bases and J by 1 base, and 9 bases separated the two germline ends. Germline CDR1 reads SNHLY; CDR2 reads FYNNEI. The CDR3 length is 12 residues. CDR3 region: CARLEKNTEAFF. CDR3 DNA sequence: TGTGCCAGACTCGAAAAGAACACTGAAGCTTTCTTT.

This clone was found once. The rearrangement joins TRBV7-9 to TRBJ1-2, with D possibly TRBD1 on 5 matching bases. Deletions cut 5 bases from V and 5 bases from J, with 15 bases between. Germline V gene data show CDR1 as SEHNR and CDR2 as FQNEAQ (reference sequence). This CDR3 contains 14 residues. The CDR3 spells CASSPGGPGYGYTF. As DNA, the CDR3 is TGTGCCAGCAGCCCTGGGGGACCGGGATATGGCTACACCTTC.

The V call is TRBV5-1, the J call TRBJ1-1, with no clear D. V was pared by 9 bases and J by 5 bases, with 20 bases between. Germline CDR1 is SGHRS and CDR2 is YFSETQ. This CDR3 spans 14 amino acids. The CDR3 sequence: CATSSGLTKTEAFF. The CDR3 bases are TGCGCCACCTCGAGTGGACTGACGAAGACTGAAGCTTTCTTT.

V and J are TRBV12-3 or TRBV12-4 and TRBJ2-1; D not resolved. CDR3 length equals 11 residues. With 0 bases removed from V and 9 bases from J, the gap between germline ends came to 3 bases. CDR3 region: CASSLALEQFF. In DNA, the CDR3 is TGTGCCAGCAGTTTAGCGCTTGAGCAGTTCTTC.

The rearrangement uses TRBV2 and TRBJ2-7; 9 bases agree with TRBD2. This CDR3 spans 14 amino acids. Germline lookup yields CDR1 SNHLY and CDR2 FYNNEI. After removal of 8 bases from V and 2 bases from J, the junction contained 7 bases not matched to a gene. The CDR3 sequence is CASVGGRVTYEQYF. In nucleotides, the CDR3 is TGTGCCAGCGTCGGCGGGAGGGTTACCTACGAGCAGTACTTC.

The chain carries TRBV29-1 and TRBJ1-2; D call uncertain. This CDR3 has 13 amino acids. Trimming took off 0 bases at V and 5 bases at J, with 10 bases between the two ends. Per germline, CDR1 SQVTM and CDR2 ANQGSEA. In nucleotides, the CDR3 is TGCAGCGTTGAAGATGTACTAGATTATGGCTACACCTTC. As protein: CSVEDVLDYGYTF.